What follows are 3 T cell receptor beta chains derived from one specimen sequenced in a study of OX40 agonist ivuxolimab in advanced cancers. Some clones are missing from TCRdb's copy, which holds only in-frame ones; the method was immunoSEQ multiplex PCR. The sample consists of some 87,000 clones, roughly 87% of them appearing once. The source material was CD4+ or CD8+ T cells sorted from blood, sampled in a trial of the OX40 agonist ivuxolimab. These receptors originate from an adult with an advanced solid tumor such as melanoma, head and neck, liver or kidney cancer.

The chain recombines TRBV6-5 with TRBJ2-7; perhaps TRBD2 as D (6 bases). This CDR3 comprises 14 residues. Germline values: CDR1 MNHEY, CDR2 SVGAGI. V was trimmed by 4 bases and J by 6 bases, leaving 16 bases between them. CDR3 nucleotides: TGTGCCAGCAGTTTCGTATTCGGGGGTTCCGAGCAGTACTTC. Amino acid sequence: CASSFVFGGSEQYF.

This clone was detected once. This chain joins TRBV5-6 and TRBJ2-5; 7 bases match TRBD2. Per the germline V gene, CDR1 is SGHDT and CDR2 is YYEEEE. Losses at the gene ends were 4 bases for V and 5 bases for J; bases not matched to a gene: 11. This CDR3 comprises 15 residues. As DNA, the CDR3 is TGTGCCAGCAGCCCGTGGGGCCTGGGGGGGGAGACCCAGTACTTC. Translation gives CASSPWGLGGETQYF.

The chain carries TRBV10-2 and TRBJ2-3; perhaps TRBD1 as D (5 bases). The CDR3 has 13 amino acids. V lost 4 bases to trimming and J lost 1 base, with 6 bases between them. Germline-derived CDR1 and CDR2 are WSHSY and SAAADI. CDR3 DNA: TGCGCCAGCAGTGGACAGCGCACAGATACGCAGTATTTT. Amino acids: CASSGQRTDTQYF.